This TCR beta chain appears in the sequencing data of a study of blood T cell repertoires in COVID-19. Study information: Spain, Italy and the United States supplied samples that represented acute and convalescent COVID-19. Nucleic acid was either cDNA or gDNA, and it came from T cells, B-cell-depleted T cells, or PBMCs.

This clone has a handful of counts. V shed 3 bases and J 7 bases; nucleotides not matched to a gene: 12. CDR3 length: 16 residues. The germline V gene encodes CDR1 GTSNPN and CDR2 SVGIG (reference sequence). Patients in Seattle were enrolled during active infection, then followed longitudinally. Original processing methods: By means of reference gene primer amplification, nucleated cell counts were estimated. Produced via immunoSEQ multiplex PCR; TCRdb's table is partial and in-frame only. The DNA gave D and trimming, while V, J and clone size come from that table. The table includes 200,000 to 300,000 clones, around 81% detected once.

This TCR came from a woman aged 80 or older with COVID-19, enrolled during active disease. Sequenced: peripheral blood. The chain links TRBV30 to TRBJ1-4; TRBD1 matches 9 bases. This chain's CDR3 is CAWSAGTGPAVEKLFF. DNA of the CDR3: TGTGCCTGGAGCGCCGGGACAGGGCCCGCGGTTGAAAAACTGTTTTTT.